This paragraph reports one TCR beta chain. Its antigen is currently unknown. Libraries were prepared by immunoSEQ multiplex PCR; TCRdb keeps only in-frame clonotypes and omits some of them. The data hold some 17,000 clones, with around 73% observed a single time. This entry belongs to a study of OX40 agonist ivuxolimab in advanced cancers. CDR3 size: 15 residues. Germline V gene sequence: CDR1 MGHRA, CDR2 YSYEKL. Trimming pared 1 base from V and 5 bases from J, leaving 15 bases between. Study outcomes and limitations: Dose levels from 0.1 to 3.0 mg/kg saw CD4+ and CD8+ blood T cells expand clonally by week 6.

Specimen: CD4+ or CD8+ T cells sorted from blood, collected in a trial of the OX40 agonist ivuxolimab. This chain connects TRBV4-1 to TRBJ2-7; D tentatively fits TRBD1 or TRBD2 (6 bases each). This receptor was obtained from an adult with an advanced solid tumor such as melanoma, head and neck, liver or kidney cancer. CDR3 coding DNA: TGCGCCAGCAGCCAAGGGGGGCTAGCGATGGACGAGCAGTACTTC. Protein product: CASSQGGLAMDEQYF.